This paragraph covers one T cell receptor beta chain sequence. Its antigen remains unidentified. Qualities for individual bases were not recorded, and no much larger clone is one base off. Participants in the prospective study were enrolled through a virtual design, were aged roughly 18 to 100 years, and lived in some 24 United States geographic areas. Cohort assignment in the prospective study relied on participant-reported clinical history from a screening survey and a study questionnaire. ImmuneRACE Cohort 3 recovered participants were defined by two consecutive negative NP/OP PCR tests, healthcare professional clearance, or symptom resolution. In the prospective study, whole blood, serum and a nasopharyngeal or oropharyngeal swab were collected from each participant by mobile phlebotomists. Additional blood draws and questionnaires over an approximately 2-month period could optionally be provided by prospective study participants. Blood samples from the prospective study were shipped frozen or at room temperature prior to DNA extraction.

TCRbeta CDR3 regions were amplified from genomic DNA using the immunoSEQ Assay, a bias-controlled multiplex PCR. On the study's bioinformatics: The number of nucleated cells in each sample was estimated by amplification of reference gene primers within the assay. To quantify the absolute abundance of each unique TCRbeta CDR3 rearrangement, sequence reads were collapsed and filtered. For each sample, productive Simpson clonality was calculated as the square root of Simpson's diversity index across productive rearrangements. Not all clones reach the TCRdb copy of this immuneACCESS table, which keeps in-frame sequences only. Checked studies attribute under half of the gap to unresolved V genes and leave the rest unexplained. V, J and clone size are taken as reported in that table, and D and trimming were inferred from the DNA itself. The sample table shows about 370,000 clones, and 75% to 90% are seen once. The ten largest clones add up to 0.95% to 1.1% of the sample.

This sample was included in a study of blood T cell repertoires in COVID-19 (dated by TCRdb to 2018 to 2021). Notes on the research overall: Collaborator samples came from the United States, Italy and Spain and covered acute and convalescent phases of COVID-19. Sample metadata almost always included a de-identified subject ID, COVID-19 status, age in years and sex. The repertoires were released in a freely available public database meant as a resource for research on the immune response to SARS-CoV-2. The material from the prospective study consisted of cDNA or gDNA derived from T cells, B-cell-depleted T cells, or PBMCs. Deeply sampled blood TCRbeta repertoires from subjects exposed to, actively infected with, or recovered from COVID-19 were included in the dataset. Where available, HLA class I and class II types were obtained from metadata supplied by the sample provider rather than from assay-based typing. Samples came from the ongoing ImmuneRACE study (first 160 participants) plus 1,254 subjects from 6 global collaborators.

V is pared back by 6 bases and J by 0 bases, with 9 bases lying between the germline termini. The CDR3 runs 15 amino acids, cysteine and phenylalanine included. The retained sequence is limited to the CDR3, 45 bases, with the frame set at the first base. Based on the germline V gene (reference sequence), the CDR1 and CDR2 sequences are MNHEY and SMNVEV. Here is what the overall study found, with its caveats: The quantity of clinical and demographic metadata differed by source and by participant and was supplied without curation.

This clonotype originated in a man aged 18-30 years who had recovered from COVID-19. The material sequenced was PBMCs or T cells enriched from blood (not recorded which). The V gene is TRBV27 and the J gene is TRBJ2-6; too little of a D gene remains to name it. The CDR3 protein sequence reads: CASRGLFSGANVLTF. The nucleotides read TGTGCCAGCAGGGGCCTCTTCTCTGGGGCCAACGTCCTGACTTTC.